These 16 T cell receptor beta chains originate from one sample sequenced in a study of cytotoxic CD8 clonotypes in ibrutinib-treated CLL (TCRdb year 2021). Libraries were made using the immunoSEQ multiplex PCR assay. TCRdb retrieved this table from immuneACCESS and kept in-frame rearrangements only. Not all clones are present; in checked studies, unresolved V genes account for under half, and no reason is known for the remainder. Across this sample there are 45,000 to 50,000 clones, with 45% to 55% seen only once. The ten largest clones represent approximately 32% of the sample. Reading the label with the study, this specimen's time point is: about a year on ibrutinib. The sequences come from PBMCs, collected after 12 months of ibrutinib treatment. These receptors were obtained from a human donor with chronic lymphocytic leukemia.

The chain has TRBV7-2 and TRBJ2-2, with D possibly TRBD2 on 6 matching bases. The CDR3 is 19 residues long. Germline CDR1 is SGHTA and CDR2 is FQGNSA. V was pared by 0 bases and J by 8 bases, with 25 bases between. CDR3 protein: CASSLALGSGPLSRGELFF. The CDR3 DNA reads TGTGCCAGCAGCTTAGCGCTCGGCAGCGGGCCACTAAGTCGGGGGGAGCTGTTTTTT.

The table lists this clone with a few counts. The chain uses TRBV6-6 and TRBJ2-7, with D uncertain. The germline V gene encodes CDR1 MNHNY and CDR2 SVGAGI (reference sequence). This CDR3 is built from 14 residues. The V end lost 0 bases, the J end lost 2 bases, and 8 bases lay between the germline ends. The CDR3 DNA sequence: TGTGCCAGCAGTTACTCGCCCTCTCCCTACGAGCAGTACTTC. Translating gives CASSYSPSPYEQYF.

The V and J genes are TRBV28 and TRBJ1-2; TRBD1 is a possible D gene (5 bases). CDR1 is MDHEN, CDR2 SYDVKM, per germline. This CDR3 has 11 amino acids. Trimming took 4 bases from V and 10 from J, leaving 10 bases between them. CDR3 sequence (DNA): TGTGCCAGCAGTTCAGGGTACTTCTACACCTTC. Protein: CASSSGYFYTF.

CDR3 nucleotide sequence: TGTGCCTGGAGTCCGCGCACGTGGGGAGAAGAAGGCTACACCTTC. It translates to CAWSPRTWGEEGYTF. The V and J genes are TRBV30 and TRBJ1-2; D remains unclear. V lost 2 bases and J 8 bases, leaving 21 bases between the germline ends. Germline V gene lookup returns CDR1 GTSNPN and CDR2 SVGIG (reference sequence). CDR3 length: 15 residues.

The rearrangement uses TRBV5-1 and TRBJ2-3; 8 bases fit TRBD1. V lost 4 bases and J lost 2; bases outside the gene matches: 3. There are 14 residues in the CDR3. Germline lookup yields CDR1 SGHRS and CDR2 YFSETQ. CDR3 nucleotide sequence: TGCGCCAGCAGCGGGACAGGACCCACAGATACGCAGTATTTT. Translated: CASSGTGPTDTQYF.

The chain joins TRBV20-1 to TRBJ1-2; possibly TRBD1 for D (5 bases). The CDR3 spans 11 residues. V was shortened by 6 bases and J by 3 bases, with 8 bases between the two germline ends. Germline V gene data show CDR1 as DFQATT and CDR2 as SNEGSKA (reference sequence). For the CDR3, the DNA is TGCAGTGCCGGGGCTGACTATGGCTACACCTTC. It yields the protein CSAGADYGYTF.

The chain employs TRBV6-1 and TRBJ2-7; no clear D gene. V was cut by 3 bases and J by 1 base, with 10 bases left in between. The germline V gene has CDR1 MNHNS and CDR2 SASEGT. CDR3 length: 14 residues. The CDR3 region has the DNA TGTGCCAGCAGTGAGTGGGGATTATCCTACGAGCAGTACTTC. Residues: CASSEWGLSYEQYF.

For this clone: An end of the junction does not agree with germline; a read error may underlie this. The chain joins TRBV7-7 to TRBJ2-5; D is possibly TRBD2 (5 bases). From germline, CDR1 is SSHAT and CDR2 FNYEAQ (reference sequence). CDR3 length equals 13 residues. The DNA for the CDR3 is TGTGCTAGCAGCTCACTAGTACCAGAGACCCAGTACTTC. Translating it yields CASSSLVPETQYF.

This chain uses TRBV18 with TRBJ2-7; D might be TRBD1 (6 bases). The V end lost 2 bases, the J end lost 1 base, and 9 bases lay between the germline ends. The germline CDR1 and CDR2 sequences are KGHSH and LQKENI. This CDR3 comprises 14 residues. The CDR3 DNA reads as TGTGCCAGCTCACCAAGACAGGATTCCTACGAGCAGTACTTC. Protein sequence: CASSPRQDSYEQYF.

J is TRBJ1-1 and V is TRBV19; tentative D call: TRBD1 (5 bases). The CDR3 contains 15 residues. The germline V gene encodes CDR1 LNHDA and CDR2 SQIVND (reference sequence). The V gene lost 0 bases and the J gene lost 0 bases, with 8 bases spanning the gap. CDR3 DNA: TGTGCCAGTAGTATAGAGGGGGTAATGAACACTGAAGCTTTCTTT. Translation: CASSIEGVMNTEAFF.

The chain has TRBV29-1 and TRBJ2-3, with D hard to call. Germline V gene sequence: CDR1 SQVTM, CDR2 ANQGSEA. The CDR3 consists of 14 residues. V lost 7 bases, J lost 0 bases, and 14 bases lay in between. CDR3 sequence: CSAYRVLSTDTQYF. CDR3 nucleotide sequence: TGCAGCGCCTACCGGGTGCTTAGCACAGATACGCAGTATTTT.

V is TRBV7-2 and J is TRBJ1-5; D call uncertain. The CDR3 has 13 residues. Germline V lookup: CDR1 SGHTA, CDR2 FQGNSA. Trimming pared 1 base from V and 4 bases from J, leaving 5 bases between. CDR3 in DNA: TGTGCCAGCAGCTTAGAACTGAATCAGCCCCAGCATTTT. Translating gives CASSLELNQPQHF.

V is TRBV5-1 and J is TRBJ1-6; 10 bases line up with TRBD1. CDR1 is SGHRS and CDR2 is YFSETQ in the germline V gene. The CDR3 loop spans 18 amino acids. The V and J ends lost 4 bases and 4 bases, in that order; junction bases with no gene match: 11. The CDR3 is CASSISGQGPFYNSPLHF. The CDR3 DNA follows: TGCGCCAGCAGCATCTCGGGACAGGGGCCTTTTTATAATTCACCCCTCCACTTT.

The J gene is TRBJ2-7, the V gene TRBV30; tentative D call: TRBD1 (5 bases). Germline-derived CDR1 and CDR2 are GTSNPN and SVGIG (reference sequence). The CDR3 loop spans 12 amino acids. V was cut by 3 bases and J by 4 bases, with 10 bases left in between. Written as DNA, the CDR3 is TGTGCCTGGAGACCAGGGTTGTACGAGCAGTACTTC. Its protein product is CAWRPGLYEQYF.

There are many counts of this clone. This chain uses TRBV5-1 with TRBJ1-6; 9 bases agree with TRBD1. The trim removed 0 bases at V and 7 bases at J, leaving 8 bases unmatched. Germline CDR1 reads SGHRS; CDR2 reads YFSETQ. The CDR3 contains 17 residues. The CDR3, as DNA: TGCGCCAGCAGCTTGGAAGGGTCACAGGGGGCGAATTCACCCCTCCACTTT. Amino acids: CASSLEGSQGANSPLHF.

The sample holds a few counts of this clone. The rearrangement joins TRBV7-2 to TRBJ1-2, with TRBD1 as a possible D gene (6 bases). The germline V gene encodes CDR1 SGHTA and CDR2 FQGNSA. V was clipped by 4 bases and J by 7 bases, with 19 bases between them. The CDR3 is 15 amino acids. In DNA form, the CDR3 reads TGTGCCAGCAGCTCAGCATTACAGGGAGCTCTTGGCTACACCTTC. Its protein product is CASSSALQGALGYTF.